These 30 T cell receptor beta chains share one sample of origin, sequenced in a study of cytomegalovirus exposure and HLA in healthy donors. TCRdb's copy holds only in-frame clones and misses some; the assay was immunoSEQ multiplex PCR. The sample lists more than 120,000 clones; around 87% were seen once. What was sequenced was PBMCs. These receptors were taken from a young man in good health and CMV-seropositive.

The chain joins TRBV7-9 to TRBJ1-2; D may be TRBD1 (6 bases). The germline CDR1 and CDR2 sequences are SEHNR and FQNEAQ (reference sequence). CDR3 length equals 16 residues. Between the trimmed V and J ends, which lost 1 base and 3 bases, there was a span of 15 bases. The CDR3 loop is CASSLVEGTRDYGYTF. CDR3 coding DNA: TGTGCCAGCAGCTTAGTAGAGGGGACAAGGGACTATGGCTACACCTTC.

The gene calls are TRBV5-1 and TRBJ1-5; D is undetermined. This CDR3 spans 13 amino acids. Germline CDR1 and CDR2: SGHRS and YFSETQ. Trimming took off 5 bases at V and 0 bases at J, with 6 bases between the two ends. CDR3 DNA sequence: TGCGCCAGCAGTTACGGTAGCAATCAGCCCCAGCATTTT. This translates into CASSYGSNQPQHF.

CDR3 sequence (DNA): TGTGCCAGCAGCCCCCCCCCGGGTGTTGACAATTCACCCCTCCACTTT. Encoded protein: CASSPPPGVDNSPLHF. The gene calls are TRBV7-9 and TRBJ1-6, with unresolved D. The germline V and J ends were trimmed by 5 bases and 7 bases, with 18 bases remaining between them. The CDR3 sequence is 16 residues long. Germline V gene data show CDR1 as SEHNR and CDR2 as FQNEAQ (reference sequence).

The chain is built from TRBV19 and TRBJ1-1; the D gene is possibly TRBD1 (5 bases). The CDR3 runs to 15 residues. V was pared by 7 bases and J by 0 bases, with 15 bases between. Germline V gene sequence: CDR1 LNHDA, CDR2 SQIVND (reference sequence). This chain's CDR3 is CASTSGRGMNTEAFF. The CDR3 DNA is TGTGCCAGTACCTCAGGGCGTGGGATGAACACTGAAGCTTTCTTT.

The chain couples TRBV2 to TRBJ2-6; D possibly corresponds to TRBD2 (5 bases). The CDR3 extends over 15 amino acids. CDR1 is SNHLY and CDR2 is FYNNEI in the germline V gene. V dropped 8 bases and J dropped 4 bases, with 15 bases sitting between them. Here the CDR3 reads CASSRGEAGANVLTF. The CDR3 DNA is TGTGCCAGCTCACGGGGAGAAGCCGGGGCCAACGTCCTGACTTTC.

About this clone itself: Other DNA sequences of this sample code for an identical CDR3. The rearrangement links TRBV7-9 to TRBJ2-5, with D uncertain. CDR1 is SEHNR and CDR2 is FQNEAQ in the germline V gene (reference sequence). Trimming cost V 5 bases and J 1 base, with 14 bases left between them. The CDR3 has 15 residues. CDR3 sequence reads: CASSPTSGSQETQYF. CDR3 bases: TGTGCCAGCAGCCCTACCTCCGGGTCCCAAGAGACCCAGTACTTC.

This clone showed up just once. The CDR3 region is CASSGAGTTRRSEQFF. The CDR3 DNA reads as TGCGCCAGCAGCGGAGCCGGGACTACCCGCCGGAGTGAGCAGTTCTTC. The chain recombines TRBV10-1 with TRBJ2-1; 7 bases fit TRBD2. J gave up 9 bases and V 6 bases, and 17 bases lay outside the gene matches. This CDR3 has 16 amino acids. Germline assignment: CDR1 WNHNN and CDR2 SYGVQD (reference sequence).

V usage is TRBV5-5 and J usage is TRBJ1-3, with 7 positions matching TRBD1. CDR1 and CDR2 (germline): SGHKS, YYEKEE (reference sequence). This CDR3 contains 13 residues. The ends lost 2 bases at V and 7 bases at J; junction bases unmatched: 3. The CDR3, as DNA: TGTGCCAGCAGCTTAGACAGGGTTAACACCATATATTTT. Its translation is CASSLDRVNTIYF.

The chain carries TRBV5-1 and TRBJ2-7; 8 bases fit TRBD1. Germline V gene sequence: CDR1 SGHRS, CDR2 YFSETQ. This CDR3 is 17 amino acids long. V shed 2 bases and J 0 bases; nucleotides not matched to a gene: 10. The CDR3 spells CASSFRDRPIFSYEQYF. The DNA of the CDR3 is TGCGCCAGCAGCTTCCGGGACAGGCCAATTTTCTCCTACGAGCAGTACTTC.

The chain employs TRBV6-5 and TRBJ2-7, with no clear D. Trimming cost V 1 base and J 1 base, with 8 bases left between them. The CDR3 is 14 amino acids. Germline-derived CDR1 and CDR2 are MNHEY and SVGAGI. The DNA for the CDR3 is TGTGCCAGCAGTTACTTCTACAGATCCTACGAGCAGTACTTC. Its protein product is CASSYFYRSYEQYF.

This clone was found a few times. This chain joins TRBV7-6 and TRBJ2-5, with 11 nucleotides matching TRBD2. With V trimmed by 4 bases and J by 3 bases, 1 base remained unmatched. Germline V gene data show CDR1 as SGHVS and CDR2 as FNYEAQ. The CDR3 extends over 14 amino acids. In DNA form, the CDR3 reads TGTGCCAGCAGCTCACTAGCGGGAGAAGAGACCCAGTACTTC. This encodes CASSSLAGEETQYF.

The J gene is TRBJ2-7, the V gene TRBV27; possible D gene TRBD1, 6 bases. Germline CDR1 reads MNHEY; CDR2 reads SMNVEV (reference sequence). This CDR3 has 17 amino acids. With 3 bases removed from V and 3 bases from J, the gap between germline ends came to 21 bases. For the CDR3, the DNA is TGTGCCAGCAGTTTTACAAGGGACACCCTAATACTCTACGAGCAGTACTTC. The encoded protein is CASSFTRDTLILYEQYF.

V is TRBV12-2 and J is TRBJ2-1; the table names TRBD2, a call not compared with the DNA. TRBV12-2 is a pseudogene locus. CDR3 length: 16 amino acids. The CDR3 loop reads CASRLDSGTSHNEQFF. The DNA for the CDR3 is TGTGCAAGTCGCTTAGATAGTGGGACTAGCCACAATGAGCAGTTCTTC.

The J gene is TRBJ1-2, the V gene TRBV5-1; 11 bases line up with TRBD1. This CDR3 is 14 amino acids long. Germline values: CDR1 SGHRS, CDR2 YFSETQ. J gave up 7 bases and V 3 bases, and 5 bases lay outside the gene matches. CDR3 DNA sequence: TGCGCCAGCAGCTGGGACAGGGGGAAAGGTGGCTACACCTTC. The encoded protein is CASSWDRGKGGYTF.

The rearrangement links TRBV7-9 to TRBJ1-2, with a weak D call TRBD1 (6 bases). This CDR3 spans 13 amino acids. The V and J ends lost 6 bases and 3 bases respectively, with 11 bases between them. Per the germline V gene, CDR1 is SEHNR and CDR2 is FQNEAQ (reference sequence). CDR3 nucleotides: TGTGCCAGCAGGGTACAGGGCGACTATGGCTACACCTTC. Translation gives CASRVQGDYGYTF.

The rearrangement joins TRBV7-2 to TRBJ2-1; D is uncertain. The CDR3 is made up of 12 amino acids. V lost 4 bases and J lost 5, with 6 bases in between. The germline gives CDR1 SGHTA, CDR2 FQGNSA. The CDR3 DNA follows: TGTGCCAGCAGCTCAGCTAACAATGAGCAGTTCTTC. It yields the protein CASSSANNEQFF.

This rearrangement joins TRBV29-1 to TRBJ1-1; 7 nucleotides agree with TRBD1. The CDR3 runs 14 residues. The ends lost 7 bases at V and 7 bases at J; junction bases unmatched: 15. Germline loops: CDR1 SQVTM, CDR2 ANQGSEA. CDR3 region: CSARKGAGGGEAFF. The CDR3 DNA sequence: TGCAGCGCCCGGAAGGGGGCAGGCGGCGGTGAAGCTTTCTTT. Full variable domain (outside the CDR3, taken from reference TRBV29-1 and TRBJ1-1): SAVISQKPSRDICQRGTSLTIQCQVDSQVTMMFWYRQQPGQSLTLIATANQGSEATYESGFVIDKFPISRPNLTFSTLTVSNMSPEDSSIYLCSARKGAGGGEAFFGQGTRLTVV.

The V call is TRBV11-2, the J call TRBJ1-2, with TRBD1 matching over 10 bases. The V gene's germline CDR1 is SGHAT and CDR2 FQNNGV. Unmatched junction bases numbered 3, after V lost 3 bases and J lost 2 bases. The CDR3 has 15 amino acids. CDR3 DNA sequence: TGTGCCAGCAGCTTGCCGGGACAGGGGAACTATGGCTACACCTTC. It yields the protein CASSLPGQGNYGYTF.

This rearrangement joins TRBV30 to TRBJ2-7; the match to TRBD2 covers 9 bases. CDR3 length: 14 amino acids. CDR1 and CDR2 (germline): GTSNPN, SVGIG (reference sequence). With 2 bases clipped from V and 3 bases from J, the junction kept 5 bases outside the gene matches. CDR3 nucleotides: TGTGCCTGGAGTAAGGTAGCGGGAGACTACGAGCAGTACTTC. The encoded protein is CAWSKVAGDYEQYF.

The V and J genes are TRBV15 and TRBJ1-6, with D maybe TRBD1 (6 bases). Germline CDR1 is LNHNV and CDR2 is YYDKDF (reference sequence). Trimming pared 0 bases from V and 10 bases from J, leaving 28 bases between. CDR3 length equals 20 residues. The CDR3 is CATSRDLPRHRVGMGSPLHF. CDR3 bases: TGTGCCACCAGCAGAGATCTCCCTCGCCACAGGGTCGGGATGGGCTCACCCCTCCACTTT. Variable domain in full (rest from reference TRBV15 and TRBJ1-6): DAMVIQNPRYQVTQFGKPVTLSCSQTLNHNVMYWYQQKSSQAPKLLFHYYDKDFNNEADTPDNFQSRRPNTSFCFLDIRSPGLGDTAMYLCATSRDLPRHRVGMGSPLHFGNGTRLTVT.

V and J are TRBV30 and TRBJ1-4; 8 bases fit TRBD1. In germline, CDR1 is GTSNPN, CDR2 SVGIG (reference sequence). Germline trimming cut 2 bases from V and 0 bases from J; bases unmatched to any gene: 5. CDR3 length: 16 amino acids. The CDR3 sequence: CAWSPDREATNEKLFF. CDR3 nucleotides: TGTGCCTGGAGTCCGGACAGGGAAGCAACTAATGAAAAACTGTTTTTT.

V and J are TRBV6-4 and TRBJ2-5; TRBD2 matches 9 bases. After removal of 0 bases from V and 2 bases from J, the junction contained 4 bases not matched to a gene. CDR1 and CDR2 from the germline V gene are MRHNA and SNTAGT. The CDR3 has 16 amino acids. CDR3 DNA: TGTGCCAGCAGTGACTCCGGCGGGGGGGGGCAAGAGACCCAGTACTTC. Translating gives CASSDSGGGGQETQYF.

V gene TRBV7-8 combines with J gene TRBJ1-6; 7 positions agree with TRBD1. The CDR3 is 18 residues long. Trimming removed 4 bases from V and 0 bases from J; junction bases left unmatched: 9. The germline V gene encodes CDR1 SGHVS and CDR2 FQNEAQ. CDR3 DNA: TGTGCCAGCAGCTCCACCGGACAGGCGAGCTCCTATAATTCACCCCTCCACTTT. Translating gives CASSSTGQASSYNSPLHF.

The V and J genes are TRBV15 and TRBJ2-2, with TRBD1 identical over 8 bases. Losses at the gene ends were 5 bases for V and 1 base for J; bases not matched to a gene: 12. The CDR3 runs 18 residues. CDR1 and CDR2 from the germline V gene are LNHNV and YYDKDF (reference sequence). The CDR3 DNA is TGTGCCACCAGCGGAACGTTCGGACAGGGAAAGAACACCGGGGAGCTGTTTTTT. The encoded protein is CATSGTFGQGKNTGELFF.

V gene TRBV5-1 combines with J gene TRBJ1-2, with D possibly matching TRBD1 (6 bases). CDR1 and CDR2 (germline): SGHRS, YFSETQ. This CDR3 is 15 amino acids long. V lost 4 bases and J 0 bases, leaving 13 bases between the germline ends. The CDR3 region has the DNA TGCGCCAGCAGCCCCCGGGACACAGCTAACTATGGCTACACCTTC. Its translation is CASSPRDTANYGYTF.

This chain uses TRBV30 with TRBJ1-2; D is possibly TRBD1 (5 bases). The CDR3 is made up of 14 amino acids. V was pared by 2 bases and J by 3 bases, with 13 bases between. CDR1 and CDR2 (germline): GTSNPN, SVGIG (reference sequence). CDR3 DNA sequence: TGTGCCTGGAGTAGGGGCAGCCGGCACTATGGCTACACCTTC. It is translated as CAWSRGSRHYGYTF.

J is TRBJ1-1 and V is TRBV7-9; D gene unclear. Germline CDR1 SEHNR, CDR2 FQNEAQ (reference sequence). Trimming shortened V by 0 bases and J by 3 bases, and 11 bases separated the two germline ends. This CDR3 region has 15 residues. The DNA of the CDR3 is TGTGCCAGCAGCTTAGCCGCGAGGGAGGACACTGAAGCTTTCTTT. It codes for CASSLAAREDTEAFF. Together with reference TRBV7-9 and TRBJ1-1, the CDR3 gives the full variable domain: DTGVSQNPRHKITKRGQNVTFRCDPISEHNRLYWYRQTLGQGPEFLTYFQNEAQLEKSRLLSDRFSAERPKGSFSTLEIQRTEQGDSAMYLCASSLAAREDTEAFFGQGTRLTVV.

The chain is built from TRBV5-8 and TRBJ2-1, with 12 nucleotides matching TRBD2. Per germline, CDR1 SGHTS and CDR2 YDEGEE. The CDR3 totals 15 residues. V gave up 0 bases and J gave up 10 bases; unmatched junction bases: 5. The CDR3, as DNA: TGTGCCAGCAGCTTGGGGCTAGCGGGAGGGGGAGAGCAGTTCTTC. It specifies CASSLGLAGGGEQFF.

The chain has TRBV6-1 and TRBJ1-2, with TRBD1 matching over 8 bases. The CDR3 has 16 residues. J gave up 8 bases and V 0 bases, and 11 bases lay outside the gene matches. Germline loops: CDR1 MNHNS, CDR2 SASEGT. DNA of the CDR3: TGTGCCAGCAGTGAAGCGACGCCAGGGGGCTATGGCGGCTACACCTTC. This gives the protein CASSEATPGGYGGYTF.

The chain recombines TRBV25-1 with TRBJ2-1; D is uncertain. Deletions cut 5 bases from V and 0 bases from J, with 11 bases between. CDR1 is MGHDK and CDR2 is SYGVNS in the germline V gene. The length of the CDR3 is 15 residues. CDR3 coding DNA: TGTGCCAGCAGTACTGTTGGTAGCTCCTACAATGAGCAGTTCTTC. As protein: CASSTVGSSYNEQFF.